These 20 T cell receptor beta chains came from one sample sequenced in a study of blood T cell repertoires in COVID-19. The data were produced by immunoSEQ multiplex PCR, yet TCRdb's version contains in-frame clones alone and is incomplete. The data show under 200,000 clones, 60% to 85% seen once. Sequenced sample: peripheral blood. The receptors were sampled from a man aged 55-75 years with active or convalescent COVID-19.

V gene TRBV5-4 combines with J gene TRBJ1-3, with 9 bases fitting TRBD1. Germline V gene sequence: CDR1 SGHNT, CDR2 YYREEE (reference sequence). V lost 5 bases and J lost 4; bases outside the gene matches: 4. The CDR3 is made up of 14 amino acids. CDR3 residues: CASSGTGSGNTIYF. In DNA, the CDR3 is TGTGCCAGCAGTGGGACAGGGTCAGGAAACACCATATATTTT.

V and J are TRBV10-3 and TRBJ1-6, with 8 bases lining up with TRBD1. Trimming removed 2 bases from V and 7 bases from J; junction bases left unmatched: 4. CDR1 ENHRY and CDR2 SYGVKD come from the germline V gene. The CDR3 loop spans 15 amino acids. The CDR3: CAISEERQGNSPLHF. CDR3 nucleotides: TGTGCCATCAGTGAGGAAAGACAGGGGAATTCACCCCTCCACTTT.

The chain uses TRBV28 and TRBJ1-2; TRBD1 might be the D (5 bases). From germline, CDR1 is MDHEN and CDR2 SYDVKM. The CDR3 extends over 12 amino acids. V gave up 6 bases and J gave up 7 bases, with 12 bases separating them. In DNA form, the CDR3 reads TGTGCCAGCAGCTGGACACTGGGTGGCTACACCTTC. This translates into CASSWTLGGYTF.

This clone was detected once. The chain carries TRBV2 and TRBJ1-2, with 11 bases matching TRBD1. Germline V lookup: CDR1 SNHLY, CDR2 FYNNEI. The CDR3 sequence is 14 residues long. This CDR3 reads CVVPGQGVFGGYTF. CDR3 bases: TGTGTCGTCCCGGGACAGGGGGTGTTCGGAGGCTACACCTTC.

The CDR3 spells CASGLAAGGYGYTF. CDR3 DNA sequence: TGTGCCAGCGGGCTCGCGGCGGGAGGGTATGGCTACACCTTC. This chain uses TRBV28 with TRBJ1-2; D gene unclear. The CDR3 is 14 residues long. Germline-derived CDR1 and CDR2 are MDHEN and SYDVKM. Trimming took off 8 bases at V and 5 bases at J, with 18 bases between the two ends.

The chain employs TRBV11-1 and TRBJ1-6; no clear D. Trimming cost V 3 bases and J 7 bases, with 10 bases left between them. The CDR3 covers 14 residues. From germline, CDR1 is SGHAT and CDR2 FQDESV (reference sequence). The CDR3 bases are TGTGCCAGCAGCTTGAGGCAGCCGAATTCACCCCTCCACTTT. It codes for CASSLRQPNSPLHF.

The V call is TRBV5-6, the J call TRBJ2-7; 8 nucleotides align to TRBD2. The CDR3 has 14 amino acids. Trimming removed 5 bases from V and 1 base from J; junction bases left unmatched: 5. In germline, CDR1 is SGHDT, CDR2 YYEEEE. This CDR3 reads CASSYLAGSYEQYF. For the CDR3, the DNA is TGTGCCAGCAGTTACCTAGCGGGTTCCTACGAGCAGTACTTC.

The chain carries TRBV7-3 and TRBJ2-5, with D possibly TRBD1 on 6 matching bases. V was cut by 0 bases and J by 7 bases, with 12 bases left in between. The CDR3 has 14 residues. Germline V CDR1 and CDR2: SGHTA, FQGTGA. The CDR3 reads CASSLTPLRGTQYF. As DNA, the CDR3 is TGTGCCAGCAGCTTAACCCCCCTCAGGGGGACCCAGTACTTC.

V gene TRBV14 combines with J gene TRBJ1-2; 9 bases match TRBD1. CDR1 and CDR2 from the germline V gene are SGHDN and FVKESK. The CDR3 covers 15 residues. The V gene end was trimmed by 1 base and the J gene end by 0 bases; junction bases not matched to a gene: 0. DNA for the CDR3: TGTGCCAGCAGCCAAGGGACAGGGGCTAACTATGGCTACACCTTC. As protein: CASSQGTGANYGYTF.

V is TRBV21-1 and J is TRBJ2-7; the table's TRBD2 call for D was not verified on the DNA. TRBV21-1 is flagged as a pseudogene. The CDR3 extends over 17 amino acids. The CDR3 coding sequence is TGTGCCAGCAGCAAAGGGCGTTGGGAGGGCGAAAACTACGAGCAGTACTTC. Residues: CASSKGRWEGENYEQYF.

This rearrangement joins TRBV9 to TRBJ2-2; tentative D call: TRBD2 (5 bases). The germline gives CDR1 SGDLS, CDR2 YYNGEE. This CDR3 spans 16 amino acids. V lost 0 bases and J 3 bases, leaving 12 bases between the germline ends. Here the CDR3 reads CASSVVEAVDTGELFF. CDR3 nucleotide sequence: TGTGCCAGCAGCGTAGTGGAGGCGGTCGACACCGGGGAGCTGTTTTTT. The full variable domain, completed using reference TRBV9 and TRBJ2-2, is DSGVTQTPKHLITATGQRVTLRCSPRSGDLSVYWYQQSLDQGLQFLIQYYNGEERAKGNILERFSAQQFPDLHSELNLSSLELGDSALYFCASSVVEAVDTGELFFGEGSRLTVL.

There are a few counts of this clone. The CDR3, as DNA: TGTGCCAGCAGCCAGGGCAGGGAAACTAATGAAAAACTGTTTTTT. Its protein is CASSQGRETNEKLFF. V gene TRBV4-2 combines with J gene TRBJ1-4; possibly TRBD1 for D (5 bases). Per the germline V gene, CDR1 is LGHNA and CDR2 is YNFKEQ. The germline V and J ends were trimmed by 3 bases and 1 base, with 9 bases remaining between them. This CDR3 has 15 residues.

This clone has only one observation. The chain employs TRBV28 and TRBJ2-7, with D tentatively TRBD1 (5 bases). Trimming took off 3 bases at V and 3 bases at J, with 9 bases between the two ends. CDR1 is MDHEN, CDR2 SYDVKM, per germline. This CDR3 spans 13 amino acids. The CDR3 is CASSFGQHYEQYF. CDR3 nucleotides: TGTGCCAGCAGTTTTGGACAACACTACGAGCAGTACTTC.

This clone was detected only a few times. The chain is built from TRBV28 and TRBJ1-4; possible D gene TRBD1, 6 bases. Germline V gene data show CDR1 as MDHEN and CDR2 as SYDVKM. V dropped 5 bases and J dropped 4 bases, with 14 bases sitting between them. The length of the CDR3 is 15 residues. CDR3 sequence: CASSPGGAGNEKLFF. DNA of the CDR3: TGTGCCAGCAGTCCGGGGGGGGCTGGTAATGAAAAACTGTTTTTT.

This clone appeared a few times. The chain links TRBV27 to TRBJ1-1; D gene ambiguous. CDR1 and CDR2 (germline): MNHEY, SMNVEV (reference sequence). The CDR3 runs to 14 residues. Trimming cost V 3 bases and J 3 bases, with 11 bases left between them. The CDR3, as DNA: TGTGCCAGCAGTTTCCGGAGGAGGGACACTGAAGCTTTCTTT. It specifies CASSFRRRDTEAFF.

This chain uses TRBV9 with TRBJ1-1; a weak D match, TRBD1 (5 bases). This CDR3 region has 16 residues. Germline assignment: CDR1 SGDLS and CDR2 YYNGEE. Trimming cost V 0 bases and J 1 base, with 13 bases left between them. The CDR3 here is CASSVVAGDPNTEAFF. DNA of the CDR3: TGTGCCAGCAGCGTAGTAGCGGGGGACCCGAACACTGAAGCTTTCTTT.

J is TRBJ2-7 and V is TRBV24-1, with 7 bases fitting TRBD1. Germline-derived CDR1 and CDR2 are KGHDR and SFDVKD. The J segment lost 6 bases and the V segment lost 3 bases, leaving 7 bases of the junction unmatched. The CDR3 runs to 14 residues. CDR3 sequence reads: CATSDDTGESEQYF. The CDR3 nucleotides are TGTGCCACCAGTGATGACACAGGGGAGTCCGAGCAGTACTTC.

The chain has TRBV2 and TRBJ1-5; D is perhaps TRBD1 (6 bases). This CDR3 comprises 13 residues. The germline CDR1 and CDR2 sequences are SNHLY and FYNNEI. V was clipped by 6 bases and J by 6 bases, with 12 bases between them. CDR3 sequence (DNA): TGTGCCAGCAGAGAACAGGGATCTCAGCCCCAGCATTTT. This translates into CASREQGSQPQHF.

DNA of the CDR3: TGTGCCAGCAGGGCGACAGGGGCATATGGCTACACCTTC. Translation gives CASRATGAYGYTF. The chain carries TRBV27 and TRBJ1-2, with 8 bases identical to TRBD1. The CDR3 sequence is 13 residues long. Germline V gene data show CDR1 as MNHEY and CDR2 as SMNVEV (reference sequence). V was clipped by 6 bases and J by 5 bases; unmatched bases: 5.

The chain recombines TRBV9 with TRBJ2-2; TRBD2 aligns across 8 bases. Germline CDR1 is SGDLS and CDR2 is YYNGEE. V dropped 4 bases and J dropped 6; count of bases not matched to a gene: 11. The length of the CDR3 is 16 residues. The CDR3 protein is CASSPGREGPAGELFF. Here the CDR3 DNA reads TGTGCCAGCAGCCCCGGGAGGGAGGGCCCGGCCGGGGAGCTGTTTTTT.